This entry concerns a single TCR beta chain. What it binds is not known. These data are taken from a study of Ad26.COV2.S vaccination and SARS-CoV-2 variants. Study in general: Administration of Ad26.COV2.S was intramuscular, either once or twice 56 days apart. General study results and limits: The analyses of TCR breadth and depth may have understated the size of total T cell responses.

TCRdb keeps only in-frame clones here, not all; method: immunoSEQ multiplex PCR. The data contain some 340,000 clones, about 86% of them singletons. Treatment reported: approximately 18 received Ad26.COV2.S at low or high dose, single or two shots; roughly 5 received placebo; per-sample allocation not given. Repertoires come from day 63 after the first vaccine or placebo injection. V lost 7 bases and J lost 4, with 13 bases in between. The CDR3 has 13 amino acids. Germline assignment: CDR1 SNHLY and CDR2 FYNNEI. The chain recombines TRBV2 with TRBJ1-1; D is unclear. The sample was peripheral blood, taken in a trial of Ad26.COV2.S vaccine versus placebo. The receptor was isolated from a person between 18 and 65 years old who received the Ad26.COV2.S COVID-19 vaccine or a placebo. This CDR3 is CASTSLGRTEAFF. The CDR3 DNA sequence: TGTGCCAGCACCAGTCTTGGTCGCACTGAAGCTTTCTTT.